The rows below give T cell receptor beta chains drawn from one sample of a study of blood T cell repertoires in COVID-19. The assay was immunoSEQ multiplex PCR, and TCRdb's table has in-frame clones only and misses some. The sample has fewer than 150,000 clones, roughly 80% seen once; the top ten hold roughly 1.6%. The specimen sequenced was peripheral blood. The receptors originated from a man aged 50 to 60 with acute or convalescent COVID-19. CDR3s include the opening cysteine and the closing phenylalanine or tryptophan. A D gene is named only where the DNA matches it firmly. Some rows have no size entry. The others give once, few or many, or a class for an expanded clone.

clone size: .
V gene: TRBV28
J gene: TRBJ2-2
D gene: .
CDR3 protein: CASSLSQGRGSRTGELFF
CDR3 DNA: TGTGCCAGCAGTTTATCGCAGGGTAGGGGTTCTCGAACCGGGGAGCTGTTTTTT

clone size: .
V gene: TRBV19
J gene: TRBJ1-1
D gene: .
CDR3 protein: CASGDRNTEAFF
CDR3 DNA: TGTGCCAGCGGTGATCGCAACACTGAAGCTTTCTTT

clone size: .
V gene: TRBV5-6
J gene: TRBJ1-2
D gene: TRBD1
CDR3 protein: CASSADRNFGYTF
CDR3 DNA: TGTGCCAGCAGCGCGGACAGGAACTTTGGCTACACCTTC

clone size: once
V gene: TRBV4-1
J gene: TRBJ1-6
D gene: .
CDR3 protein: CASSRGTLDNSPLHF
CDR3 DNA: TGCGCCAGCAGCCGGGGGACACTAGATAATTCACCCCTCCACTTT

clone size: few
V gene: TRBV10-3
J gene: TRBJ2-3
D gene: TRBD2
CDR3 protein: CAIRSGGVSTDTQYF
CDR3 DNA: TGTGCCATCAGAAGCGGGGGGGTTAGCACAGATACGCAGTATTTT

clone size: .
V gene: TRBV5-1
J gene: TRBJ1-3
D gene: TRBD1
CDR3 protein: CASSLGTASGNTIYF
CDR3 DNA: TGCGCCAGCAGCCTCGGGACAGCCTCTGGAAACACCATATATTTT

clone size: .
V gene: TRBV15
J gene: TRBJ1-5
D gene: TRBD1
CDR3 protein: CATSRDRTGDSNQPQHF
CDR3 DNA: TGTGCCACCAGCAGAGATCGGACAGGGGATAGCAATCAGCCCCAGCATTTT

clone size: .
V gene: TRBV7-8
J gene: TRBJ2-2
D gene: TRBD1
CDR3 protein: CASSFDRVAGELFF
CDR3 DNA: TGTGCCAGCAGCTTCGACAGGGTCGCCGGGGAGCTGTTTTTT

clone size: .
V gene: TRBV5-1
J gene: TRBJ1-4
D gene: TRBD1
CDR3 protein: CASSIEGGEKLFF
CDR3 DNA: TGCGCCAGCAGCATAGAAGGGGGCGAAAAACTGTTTTTT

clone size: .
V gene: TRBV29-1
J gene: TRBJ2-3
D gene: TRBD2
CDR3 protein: CSVEDLAGGPSTDTQYF
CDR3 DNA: TGCAGCGTTGAAGATTTAGCGGGGGGGCCCAGTACCGATACGCAGTATTTT

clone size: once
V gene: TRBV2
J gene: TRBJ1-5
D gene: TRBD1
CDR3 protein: CASSERQGFQPQHF
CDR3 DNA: TGTGCCAGCAGTGAGAGACAGGGCTTTCAGCCCCAGCATTTT

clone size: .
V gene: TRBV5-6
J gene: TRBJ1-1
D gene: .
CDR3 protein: CASSLGGANTEAFF
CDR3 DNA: TGTGCCAGCAGCTTGGGCGGAGCCAACACTGAAGCTTTCTTT

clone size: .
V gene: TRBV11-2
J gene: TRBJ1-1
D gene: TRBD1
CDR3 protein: CASSKDRGVLGTEAFF
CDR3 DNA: TGTGCCAGCAGCAAGGACAGGGGGGTGTTGGGAACTGAAGCTTTCTTT

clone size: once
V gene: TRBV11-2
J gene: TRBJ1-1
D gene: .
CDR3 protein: CASSLDPGRNTEAFF
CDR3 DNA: TGTGCCAGCAGCTTAGATCCGGGGAGGAACACTGAAGCTTTCTTT

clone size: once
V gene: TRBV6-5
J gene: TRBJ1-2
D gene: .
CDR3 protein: CASRTDRGYTF
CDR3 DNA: TGTGCCAGCAGAACAGATCGCGGCTACACCTTC

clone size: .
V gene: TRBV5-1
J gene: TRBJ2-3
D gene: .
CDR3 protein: CASSAQPQGATDTQYF
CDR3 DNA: TGCGCCAGCAGCGCCCAACCGCAGGGTGCCACAGATACGCAGTATTTT

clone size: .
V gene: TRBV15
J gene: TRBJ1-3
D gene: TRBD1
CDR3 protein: CATSRVSGGADTIYF
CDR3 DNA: TGTGCCACCAGCAGAGTCTCAGGGGGCGCTGACACCATATATTTT

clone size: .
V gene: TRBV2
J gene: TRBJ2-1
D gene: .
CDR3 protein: CASSIQRSINEQFF
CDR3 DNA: TGTGCCAGCAGCATCCAGCGGAGTATCAATGAGCAGTTCTTC

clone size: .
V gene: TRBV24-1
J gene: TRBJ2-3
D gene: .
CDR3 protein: CATSDLGTSTDTQYF
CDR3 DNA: TGTGCCACCAGTGATTTGGGGACAAGCACAGATACGCAGTATTTT

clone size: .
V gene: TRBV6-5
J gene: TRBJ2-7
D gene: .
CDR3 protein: CASRQGYEQYF
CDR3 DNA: TGTGCCAGCAGGCAGGGATACGAGCAGTACTTC

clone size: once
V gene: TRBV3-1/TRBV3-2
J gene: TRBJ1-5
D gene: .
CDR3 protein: CASSQDLGGLEPQHF
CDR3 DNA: TGTGCCAGCAGCCAAGATCTGGGGGGTTTGGAGCCCCAGCATTTT

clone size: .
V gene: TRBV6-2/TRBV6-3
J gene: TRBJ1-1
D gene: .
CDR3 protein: CASSITGGRGTEAFF
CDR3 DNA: TGTGCCAGCAGCATTACCGGGGGGCGCGGAACTGAAGCTTTCTTT

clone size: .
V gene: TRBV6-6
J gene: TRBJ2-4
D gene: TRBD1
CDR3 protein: CASRTWDRAKNIQYF
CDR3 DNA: TGTGCCAGCAGGACCTGGGACAGGGCTAAAAACATTCAGTACTTC

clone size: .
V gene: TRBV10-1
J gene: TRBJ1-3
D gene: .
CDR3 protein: CASSPGSSGNTIYF
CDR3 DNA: TGCGCCAGCAGCCCAGGCAGCTCTGGAAACACCATATATTTT

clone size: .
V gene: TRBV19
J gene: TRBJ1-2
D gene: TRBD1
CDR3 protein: CASTPGTGGAWRDGYTF
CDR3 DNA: TGTGCCAGTACGCCAGGGACAGGGGGCGCATGGCGGGACGGCTACACCTTC

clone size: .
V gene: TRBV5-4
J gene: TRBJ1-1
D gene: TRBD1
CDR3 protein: CASSVAGGIMTNTEAFF
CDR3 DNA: TGTGCCAGCAGCGTAGCAGGGGGCATCATGACCAACACTGAAGCTTTCTTT

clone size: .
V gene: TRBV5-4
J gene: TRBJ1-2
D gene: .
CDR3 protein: CASSFQGGYGYTF
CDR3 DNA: TGTGCCAGCAGCTTTCAGGGAGGCTATGGCTACACCTTC

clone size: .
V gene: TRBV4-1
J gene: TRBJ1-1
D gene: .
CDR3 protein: CASSATDGSLNMEAFF
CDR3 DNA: TGCGCCAGCAGCGCGACAGACGGATCCTTGAACATGGAAGCTTTCTTT

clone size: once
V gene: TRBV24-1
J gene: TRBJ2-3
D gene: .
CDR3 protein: CATSHPDTQYF
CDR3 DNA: TGTGCCACCAGTCATCCAGATACGCAGTATTTT

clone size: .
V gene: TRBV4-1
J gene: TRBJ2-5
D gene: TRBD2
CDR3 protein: CASSQGPTSRETQYF
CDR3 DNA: TGCGCCAGCAGCCAAGGCCCGACTAGCCGAGAGACCCAGTACTTC

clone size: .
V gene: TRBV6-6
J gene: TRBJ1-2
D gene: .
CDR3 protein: CASSYSEVSDGYTF
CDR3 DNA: TGTGCCAGCAGTTACTCGGAGGTTAGCGATGGCTACACCTTC

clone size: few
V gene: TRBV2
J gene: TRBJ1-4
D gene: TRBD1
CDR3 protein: CASRLDRAATNEKLFF
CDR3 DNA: TGTGCCAGCAGATTAGACAGGGCGGCGACTAATGAAAAACTGTTTTTT

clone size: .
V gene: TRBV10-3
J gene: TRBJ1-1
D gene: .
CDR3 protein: CAISERGEETEAFF
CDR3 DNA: TGTGCCATCAGTGAGCGGGGGGAAGAAACTGAAGCTTTCTTT

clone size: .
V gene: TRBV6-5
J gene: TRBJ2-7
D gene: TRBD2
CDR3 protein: CASWKRGSSYEQYF
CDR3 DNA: TGTGCCAGCTGGAAGCGGGGGAGCTCCTACGAGCAGTACTTC

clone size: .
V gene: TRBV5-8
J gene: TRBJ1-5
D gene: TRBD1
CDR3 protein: CASSLAGGSNQPQHF
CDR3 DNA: TGTGCCAGCAGCTTGGCAGGGGGGAGCAATCAGCCCCAGCATTTT

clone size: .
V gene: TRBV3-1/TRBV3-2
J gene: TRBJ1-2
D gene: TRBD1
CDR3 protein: CASSPTTGNKGYTF
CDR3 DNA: TGTGCCAGCAGCCCGACGACAGGGAATAAGGGCTACACCTTC

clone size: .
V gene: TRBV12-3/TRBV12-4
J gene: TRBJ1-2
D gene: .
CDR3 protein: CASSFGNYGYTF
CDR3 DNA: TGTGCCAGCAGTTTCGGGAACTATGGCTACACCTTC

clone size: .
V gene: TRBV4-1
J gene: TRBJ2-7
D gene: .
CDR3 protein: CASSQVAISGAEQYF
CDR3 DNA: TGCGCCAGCAGCCAAGTCGCGATCTCAGGGGCCGAGCAGTACTTC

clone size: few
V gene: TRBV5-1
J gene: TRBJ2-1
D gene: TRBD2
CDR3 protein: CASSTSSGGGYEQFF
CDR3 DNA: TGCGCCAGCAGCACCTCTAGCGGGGGGGGCTATGAGCAGTTCTTC